This T cell receptor (beta chain) is from a study of T cell responses to AZD1222 COVID-19 vaccine. Investigators merged groups given second doses at roughly 4 or roughly 12 weeks. Study-level points and caveats: Females made up more of the donors, who were largely white British, and clonal diversity may have come out too low.

Notes on this clone: The antigen remains unidentified.

V was pared by 4 bases and J by 1 base, with 8 bases between. CDR1 is SNHLY, CDR2 FYNNEI, per germline. The CDR3 covers 14 residues. Sequencing was performed with immunoSEQ multiplex PCR; in TCRdb, only in-frame clones are kept and a portion is missing. The table lists 120,000 or so clones, roughly 82% of them singletons. The gene calls are TRBV2 and TRBJ1-5; perhaps TRBD1 as D (5 bases). The receptor's source is an adult who received the AZD1222 COVID-19 vaccine. Sequenced here: peripheral blood, sampled 28 days after the second AZD1222 dose. CDR3 loop: CASSARASNQPQHF. DNA of the CDR3: TGTGCCAGCAGTGCCAGGGCGAGCAATCAGCCCCAGCATTTT.